What follows describes a single T cell receptor (beta chain). Its specificity is unknown. The data are from a study of lymphopenia after photon versus proton radiotherapy. Study-level points and caveats: Under photons, naive T cells and diversity fell while effector/memory populations rose.

The data were produced by immunoSEQ multiplex PCR, yet TCRdb's version contains in-frame clones alone and is incomplete. This table holds over 25,000 clones, roughly 88% found once. Deletions cut 5 bases from V and 7 bases from J, with 11 bases between. CDR1 is MDHEN, CDR2 SYDVKM, per germline. CDR3 size: 12 residues. The sequence was collected from a woman aged 50 to 65 with pancreatic cancer. The chain employs TRBV28 and TRBJ1-2; D remains ambiguous. This specimen consisted of peripheral blood, obtained from a patient treated with photon-based radiotherapy. In DNA, the CDR3 is TGTGCCAGCAGTCCCCAGGCCTTTGGCTACACCTTC. Its protein is CASSPQAFGYTF.